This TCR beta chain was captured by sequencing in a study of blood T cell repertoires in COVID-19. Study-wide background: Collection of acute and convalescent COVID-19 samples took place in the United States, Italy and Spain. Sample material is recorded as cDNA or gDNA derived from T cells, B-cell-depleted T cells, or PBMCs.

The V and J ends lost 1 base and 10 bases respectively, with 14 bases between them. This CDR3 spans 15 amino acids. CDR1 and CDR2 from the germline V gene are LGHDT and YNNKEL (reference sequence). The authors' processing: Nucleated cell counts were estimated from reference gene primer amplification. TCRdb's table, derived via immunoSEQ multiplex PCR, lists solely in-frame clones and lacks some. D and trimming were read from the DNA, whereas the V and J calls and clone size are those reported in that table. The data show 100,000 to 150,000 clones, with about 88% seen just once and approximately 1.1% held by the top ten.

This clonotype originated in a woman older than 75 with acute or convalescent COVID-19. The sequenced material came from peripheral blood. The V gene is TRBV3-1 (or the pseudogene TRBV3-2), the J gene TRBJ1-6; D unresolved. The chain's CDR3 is CASSQVRGGYSPLHF. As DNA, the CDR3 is TGTGCCAGCAGCCAAGTGCGAGGAGGTTACTCACCCCTCCACTTT.